The 5 T cell receptor beta chains in this list originate from one sample, sequenced in a study of T cell responses to AZD1222 COVID-19 vaccine (dated by TCRdb to the early 2020s). Read against the paper, the sample's time point label means: baseline before first vaccination. Receptor amplification or capture employed the immunoSEQ multiplex PCR assay. The table comes from immuneACCESS by way of TCRdb, which keeps in-frame sequences with V and J called. Part of the clones is missing from these tables; in studies checked, under half for an unresolved V gene and the rest for unknown reasons. Present in this sample are 95,000 to 130,000 clones, roughly 87% of which were seen just once. Approximately 7.5% of the sample is in the top ten clones. Sample: peripheral blood, taken on day 0 of AZD1222 vaccination. All receptors derive from an adult in good health.

The chain carries TRBV28 and TRBJ2-3; maybe TRBD2 (5 bases). CDR3 length: 16 amino acids. Per germline, CDR1 MDHEN and CDR2 SYDVKM. Trimming cost V 6 bases and J 0 bases, with 16 bases left between them. CDR3 amino acids: CASRPQGSISTDTQYF. The CDR3 DNA follows: TGTGCCAGCAGACCTCAAGGGAGTATTAGCACAGATACGCAGTATTTT.

V is TRBV6-5 and J is TRBJ2-2, with D maybe TRBD1 (6 bases). The V end was cut by 4 bases, the J end by 5 bases, with 14 bases between. This CDR3 is 15 amino acids long. The germline CDR1 and CDR2 sequences are MNHEY and SVGAGI. In DNA, the CDR3 is TGTGCCAGCAGTTCTCGGACAGACTTGACCGGGGAGCTGTTTTTT. Protein: CASSSRTDLTGELFF.

The chain links TRBV28 to TRBJ2-7; D not resolved. Germline V CDR1 and CDR2: MDHEN, SYDVKM. This CDR3 contains 14 residues. Trimming took 2 bases from V and 0 from J, leaving 8 bases between them. This CDR3 reads CASSLILSSYEQYF. CDR3 DNA: TGTGCCAGCAGTTTAATCCTAAGCTCCTACGAGCAGTACTTC.

V gene TRBV6-5 combines with J gene TRBJ1-4; D unclear. The length of the CDR3 is 15 residues. V lost 7 bases and J lost 5, with 17 bases in between. CDR1 is MNHEY and CDR2 is SVGAGI in the germline V gene. The CDR3 bases are TGTGCCAGCACCACCGTAGGGAATTCCAATGAAAAACTGTTTTTT. This codes for CASTTVGNSNEKLFF.

The chain recombines TRBV5-5 with TRBJ2-3; D is unclear. The V end lost 0 bases, the J end lost 2 bases, and 10 bases lay between the germline ends. The CDR3 has 15 amino acids. From germline, CDR1 is SGHKS and CDR2 YYEKEE (reference sequence). CDR3 nucleotides: TGTGCCAGCAGCTTGGCTCCGGCGAACACAGATACGCAGTATTTT. The encoded protein is CASSLAPANTDTQYF.